A selection of T cell receptor beta chains follows, all from one sample in a study of blood T cell repertoires in COVID-19. Here immunoSEQ multiplex PCR was the method, and the copy in TCRdb shows in-frame clones only, minus some. The top ten clones hold about 6.4% of a sample with tens of thousands of clones, 76% of them seen once. What was sequenced was peripheral blood. All receptors come from a woman between 45 and 60 years old with active or convalescent COVID-19. CDR3s include the opening cysteine and the closing phenylalanine or tryptophan. The order of the fields is clone size, J gene, D gene, V gene, CDR3 protein, CDR3 DNA. D genes are given only for firm matches. The size of a clone is reported for some rows only, either as once, few or many, or as a class for expanded clones.

size: NA; J: TRBJ1-6; D: NA; V: TRBV30; CDR3: CAWTGGRGATSPLHF; DNA: TGTGCCTGGACCGGAGGCAGGGGCGCGACTTCACCCCTCCACTTT
size: NA; J: TRBJ2-3; D: TRBD2; V: TRBV20-1; CDR3: CSASGGLAGNTDTQYF; DNA: TGCAGTGCTAGTGGGGGACTAGCGGGGAACACAGATACGCAGTATTTT
size: NA; J: TRBJ2-4; D: TRBD1; V: TRBV2; CDR3: CASKSDRGQNIQYF; DNA: TGTGCCAGCAAATCGGACAGGGGCCAAAACATTCAGTACTTC
size: NA; J: TRBJ2-5; D: TRBD2; V: TRBV2; CDR3: CASSELGGGETQYF; DNA: TGTGCCAGCAGTGAGCTGGGGGGGGGAGAGACCCAGTACTTC
size: NA; J: TRBJ1-1; D: NA; V: TRBV5-8; CDR3: CASRPGLLLPTEAFF; DNA: TGTGCCAGCAGACCGGGACTCCTCCTCCCCACTGAAGCTTTCTTT
size: NA; J: TRBJ2-7; D: NA; V: TRBV6-2/TRBV6-3; CDR3: CASSYSRPPLVGEQYF; DNA: TGTGCCAGCAGTTACTCGAGGCCCCCCCTTGTCGGGGAGCAGTACTTC
size: medium-sized; J: TRBJ2-5; D: NA; V: TRBV27; CDR3: CASSLSHGGVETQYF; DNA: TGTGCCAGCAGTTTATCGCACGGAGGGGTGGAGACCCAGTACTTC
size: NA; J: TRBJ1-1; D: NA; V: TRBV9; CDR3: CASSGALGAEAFF; DNA: TGTGCCAGCAGCGGGGCCCTCGGCGCTGAAGCTTTCTTT
size: NA; J: TRBJ2-7; D: TRBD1; V: TRBV7-9; CDR3: CASTRQGGPYEQYF; DNA: TGTGCCAGCACTCGACAGGGGGGCCCCTACGAGCAGTACTTC
size: NA; J: TRBJ2-2; D: TRBD1; V: TRBV9; CDR3: CASSGTGNTGELFF; DNA: TGTGCCAGCAGCGGGACAGGGAACACCGGGGAGCTGTTTTTT
size: NA; J: TRBJ1-5; D: TRBD1; V: TRBV11-2; CDR3: CASSPDRGSNQPQHF; DNA: TGTGCCAGCAGCCCAGACAGGGGGAGCAATCAGCCCCAGCATTTT
size: NA; J: TRBJ2-7; D: NA; V: TRBV21-1; CDR3: CASSPNRPGQGPYEQYF; DNA: TGTGCCAGCAGCCCTAACCGACCGGGACAGGGTCCCTACGAGCAGTACTTC
size: NA; J: TRBJ2-3; D: NA; V: TRBV12-3/TRBV12-4; CDR3: CASSLRGGDTQYF; DNA: TGTGCCAGCAGTTTACGAGGTGGTGATACGCAGTATTTT
size: NA; J: TRBJ2-7; D: TRBD1; V: TRBV3-1/TRBV3-2; CDR3: CASTLAGTEPYEQYF; DNA: TGTGCCAGCACCCTCGCAGGGACAGAACCCTACGAGCAGTACTTC
size: NA; J: TRBJ2-7; D: TRBD1; V: TRBV24-1; CDR3: CATSQGALYEQYF; DNA: TGTGCCACCAGTCAGGGGGCACTATACGAGCAGTACTTC
size: once; J: TRBJ2-5; D: TRBD1; V: TRBV2; CDR3: CASSLDRGGQETQYF; DNA: TGTGCCAGTTCCTTGGACAGGGGCGGTCAAGAGACCCAGTACTTC
size: NA; J: TRBJ2-6; D: TRBD2; V: TRBV5-5; CDR3: CASSLAGLAGLSGANVLTF; DNA: TGTGCCAGCAGCTTGGCCGGGCTAGCGGGCCTCTCTGGGGCCAACGTCCTGACTTTC
size: few; J: TRBJ1-5; D: NA; V: TRBV10-3; CDR3: CAISESGGDQPQHF; DNA: TGTGCCATCAGTGAGTCGGGGGGGGATCAGCCCCAGCATTTT
size: NA; J: TRBJ2-1; D: TRBD2; V: TRBV5-4; CDR3: CASSSGLAAYNEQFF; DNA: TGTGCCAGCAGCTCCGGACTAGCGGCTTACAATGAGCAGTTCTTC
size: NA; J: TRBJ2-1; D: TRBD2; V: TRBV24-1; CDR3: CATRPSGGSGNEQFF; DNA: TGTGCCACCAGACCGAGCGGGGGGAGCGGCAATGAGCAGTTCTTC
size: NA; J: TRBJ1-2; D: TRBD1; V: TRBV6-5; CDR3: CASTPTGGTGYTF; DNA: TGTGCCAGCACCCCGACAGGGGGAACTGGCTACACCTTC
size: NA; J: TRBJ2-3; D: TRBD2; V: TRBV7-2; CDR3: CASSLSGRDTQYF; DNA: TGTGCCAGCAGCTTAAGCGGGAGGGATACGCAGTATTTT
size: once; J: TRBJ2-3; D: TRBD1; V: TRBV27; CDR3: CASSLRTGLLTDTQYF; DNA: TGTGCCAGCAGTTTACGGACAGGGCTCTTGACAGATACGCAGTATTTT
size: NA; J: TRBJ1-3; D: NA; V: TRBV6-5; CDR3: CASSPPGGNTIYF; DNA: TGTGCCAGCAGCCCCCCGGGGGGGAACACCATATATTTT
size: NA; J: TRBJ1-1; D: NA; V: TRBV9; CDR3: CASSVAPGNTEAFF; DNA: TGTGCCAGCAGCGTAGCTCCGGGAAACACTGAAGCTTTCTTT
size: few; J: TRBJ2-7; D: TRBD1; V: TRBV18; CDR3: CASSPWDSTYEQYF; DNA: TGTGCCAGCTCACCATGGGACAGTACCTACGAGCAGTACTTC
size: NA; J: TRBJ1-2; D: NA; V: TRBV6-5; CDR3: CASGGARTVRGYTF; DNA: TGTGCCAGCGGGGGCGCAAGGACAGTCCGTGGCTACACCTTC
size: NA; J: TRBJ2-5; D: NA; V: TRBV29-1; CDR3: CSVDRQAETQYF; DNA: TGCAGCGTTGACAGGCAGGCTGAGACCCAGTACTTC
size: NA; J: TRBJ2-2; D: NA; V: TRBV6-2/TRBV6-3; CDR3: CASSKFRDTGELFF; DNA: TGTGCCAGCAGCAAATTCCGGGACACCGGGGAGCTGTTTTTT
size: NA; J: TRBJ1-1; D: TRBD1; V: TRBV30; CDR3: CACRKGASTEAFF; DNA: TGTGCCTGCCGAAAGGGGGCCAGCACTGAAGCTTTCTTT
size: NA; J: TRBJ2-1; D: TRBD2; V: TRBV5-4; CDR3: CASSPAGGAGAREQFF; DNA: TGTGCCAGCAGCCCTGCCGGGGGAGCGGGAGCGAGAGAGCAGTTCTTC
size: NA; J: TRBJ2-5; D: NA; V: TRBV7-8; CDR3: CASSDDGGWGETQYF; DNA: TGTGCCAGCAGCGACGATGGAGGGTGGGGAGAGACCCAGTACTTC
size: NA; J: TRBJ1-1; D: TRBD1; V: TRBV9; CDR3: CASSAATGNRRGTEAFF; DNA: TGTGCCAGCAGCGCGGCGACAGGGAATCGGCGAGGCACTGAAGCTTTCTTT
size: NA; J: TRBJ1-6; D: TRBD1; V: TRBV27; CDR3: CASRRAGTGGSPLHF; DNA: TGTGCCAGCAGGCGGGCCGGGACAGGGGGTTCACCCCTCCACTTT
size: once; J: TRBJ2-5; D: NA; V: TRBV4-1; CDR3: CASSQDWGLGLHETQYF; DNA: TGCGCCAGCAGCCAAGACTGGGGGCTAGGGCTTCACGAGACCCAGTACTTC
size: NA; J: TRBJ1-2; D: NA; V: TRBV28; CDR3: CASSPSQGYGYTF; DNA: TGTGCCAGCAGCCCCTCCCAGGGCTATGGCTACACCTTC
size: NA; J: TRBJ2-5; D: NA; V: TRBV6-6; CDR3: CASSYESYQETQYF; DNA: TGTGCCAGCAGTTACGAGTCGTACCAAGAGACCCAGTACTTC
size: NA; J: TRBJ1-1; D: NA; V: TRBV27; CDR3: CASSAPSRGYAEAFF; DNA: TGTGCCAGCAGTGCCCCCTCGCGGGGGTACGCTGAAGCTTTCTTT
size: NA; J: TRBJ2-7; D: NA; V: TRBV2; CDR3: CASRTGTYEQYF; DNA: TGTGCCAGCAGGACGGGTACCTACGAGCAGTACTTC
size: NA; J: TRBJ2-1; D: NA; V: TRBV7-2; CDR3: CASSFRGLTNEQFF; DNA: TGTGCCAGCAGCTTTCGGGGACTGACCAATGAGCAGTTCTTC
size: NA; J: TRBJ2-7; D: NA; V: TRBV7-2; CDR3: CASSLGGVTYEQYF; DNA: TGTGCCAGCAGCTTAGGGGGGGTCACCTACGAGCAGTACTTC
size: NA; J: TRBJ2-3; D: NA; V: TRBV29-1; CDR3: CSLKRGLSQYF; DNA: TGCAGCCTCAAACGGGGACTTTCGCAGTATTTT
size: NA; J: TRBJ1-5; D: NA; V: TRBV15; CDR3: CATSRDLGPGKGGNQPQHF; DNA: TGTGCCACCAGCAGAGATTTAGGGCCAGGGAAGGGTGGCAATCAGCCCCAGCATTTT
size: NA; J: TRBJ1-1; D: TRBD1; V: TRBV29-1; CDR3: CSARTGLNTEAFF; DNA: TGCAGCGCTCGGACAGGGCTGAACACTGAAGCTTTCTTT
size: NA; J: TRBJ1-3; D: TRBD1; V: TRBV11-2; CDR3: CASSRGTGSGNTIYF; DNA: TGTGCCAGCAGCCGTGGGACAGGGTCTGGAAACACCATATATTTT
size: once; J: TRBJ1-3; D: TRBD1; V: TRBV3-1/TRBV3-2; CDR3: CASSQDLKRQGNTIYF; DNA: TGTGCCAGCAGCCAAGATCTAAAGAGACAGGGCAACACCATATATTTT
size: NA; J: TRBJ2-7; D: TRBD2; V: TRBV3-1/TRBV3-2; CDR3: CASSQTGTSGSYEQYF; DNA: TGTGCCAGCAGCCAAACAGGGACTAGCGGATCCTACGAGCAGTACTTC
size: NA; J: TRBJ2-7; D: TRBD1; V: TRBV4-2; CDR3: CASSQDWDSPYEQYF; DNA: TGTGCCAGCAGCCAAGATTGGGACAGTCCCTACGAGCAGTACTTC
size: NA; J: TRBJ2-1; D: NA; V: TRBV3-1/TRBV3-2; CDR3: CASSGETYNEQFF; DNA: TGTGCCAGCTCCGGGGAGACCTACAATGAGCAGTTCTTC
size: NA; J: TRBJ2-7; D: NA; V: TRBV7-9; CDR3: CASSASSVSYEQYF; DNA: TGTGCCAGCAGCGCCTCTAGCGTCTCCTACGAGCAGTACTTC
size: few; J: TRBJ2-2; D: TRBD2; V: TRBV9; CDR3: CASSVAKRERKGELFF; DNA: TGTGCCAGCAGCGTAGCTAAGCGGGAGAGAAAAGGGGAGCTGTTTTTT
size: few; J: TRBJ1-2; D: TRBD1; V: TRBV6-4; CDR3: CASSDSGRGNPRTHYGYTF; DNA: TGTGCCAGCAGTGACTCGGGCAGGGGGAACCCTCGAACTCACTATGGCTACACCTTC
size: NA; J: TRBJ2-3; D: TRBD1; V: TRBV4-1; CDR3: CASSQDVGQATDTQYF; DNA: TGCGCCAGCAGCCAAGATGTGGGACAGGCCACAGATACGCAGTATTTT
size: once; J: TRBJ1-1; D: TRBD1; V: TRBV4-3; CDR3: CASSQDLLTGGATEAFF; DNA: TGCGCCAGCAGCCAAGACTTATTGACAGGGGGCGCCACTGAAGCTTTCTTT
size: NA; J: TRBJ2-7; D: TRBD1; V: TRBV27; CDR3: CATRFGTGYEQYF; DNA: TGTGCCACGCGATTCGGGACAGGCTACGAGCAGTACTTC
size: NA; J: TRBJ2-1; D: TRBD2; V: TRBV19; CDR3: CASSPPAGEPRGNEQFF; DNA: TGTGCCAGTAGTCCCCCAGCGGGGGAGCCGCGTGGGAATGAGCAGTTCTTC
size: NA; J: TRBJ1-2; D: TRBD1; V: TRBV5-4; CDR3: CASRRGQGGYTF; DNA: TGTGCCAGCAGGAGAGGACAGGGTGGCTACACCTTC
size: NA; J: TRBJ2-1; D: TRBD2; V: TRBV24-1; CDR3: CATSGPSLAETYNEQFF; DNA: TGTGCCACCAGTGGTCCTTCACTAGCGGAAACCTACAATGAGCAGTTCTTC
size: NA; J: TRBJ1-5; D: NA; V: TRBV28; CDR3: CASSFGTAGPQHF; DNA: TGTGCCAGCAGTTTTGGTACAGCCGGGCCCCAGCATTTT
size: NA; J: TRBJ2-2; D: TRBD1; V: TRBV25-1; CDR3: CASSDTGTGGVTGELFF; DNA: TGTGCCAGCAGTGACACCGGGACAGGGGGTGTCACCGGGGAGCTGTTTTTT